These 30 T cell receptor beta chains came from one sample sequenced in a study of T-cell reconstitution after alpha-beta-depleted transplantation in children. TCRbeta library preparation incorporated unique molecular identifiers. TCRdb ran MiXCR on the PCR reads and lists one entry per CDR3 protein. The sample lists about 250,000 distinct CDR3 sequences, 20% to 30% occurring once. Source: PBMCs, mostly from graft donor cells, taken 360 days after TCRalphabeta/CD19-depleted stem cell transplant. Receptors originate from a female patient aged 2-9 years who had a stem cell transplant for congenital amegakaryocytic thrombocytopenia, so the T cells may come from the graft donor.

As DNA, the CDR3 is TGTGCCAGCAGTTTTGCGGGTGAGCAGTTCTTC. Amino acids: CASSFAGEQFF. The chain uses TRBV12-3 or TRBV12-4 and TRBJ2-1; tentative D call: TRBD2 (5 bases). The CDR3 spans 11 residues. Trimming shortened V by 3 bases and J by 9 bases, and 6 bases separated the two germline ends.

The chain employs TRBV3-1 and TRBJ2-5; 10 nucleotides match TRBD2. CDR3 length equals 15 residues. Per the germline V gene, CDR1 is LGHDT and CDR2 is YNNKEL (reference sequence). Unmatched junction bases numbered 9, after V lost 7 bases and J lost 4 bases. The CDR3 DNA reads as TGTGCCAGCATGGGAGCGAGGACTAGCGGAGAGACCCAGTACTTC. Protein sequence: CASMGARTSGETQYF.

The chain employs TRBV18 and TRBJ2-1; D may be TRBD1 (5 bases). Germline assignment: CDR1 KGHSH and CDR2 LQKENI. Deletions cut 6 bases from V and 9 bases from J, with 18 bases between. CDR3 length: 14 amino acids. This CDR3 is CASSARPDITEQFF. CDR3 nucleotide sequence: TGTGCCAGCTCCGCCAGACCGGACATCACTGAGCAGTTCTTC.

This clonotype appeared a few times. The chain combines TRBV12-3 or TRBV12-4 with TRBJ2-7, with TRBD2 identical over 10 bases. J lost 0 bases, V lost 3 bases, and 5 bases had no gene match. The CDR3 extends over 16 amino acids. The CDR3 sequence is CASSFSLAGASYEQYF. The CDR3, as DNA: TGTGCCAGCAGTTTCTCGCTAGCGGGGGCCTCCTACGAGCAGTACTTC.

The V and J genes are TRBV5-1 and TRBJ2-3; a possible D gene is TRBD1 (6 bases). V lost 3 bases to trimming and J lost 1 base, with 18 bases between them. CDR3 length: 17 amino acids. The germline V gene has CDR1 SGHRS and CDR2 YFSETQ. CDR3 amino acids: CASSWRQAQSGTDTQYF. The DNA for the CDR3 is TGCGCCAGCAGCTGGAGACAGGCTCAATCGGGCACAGATACGCAGTATTTT.

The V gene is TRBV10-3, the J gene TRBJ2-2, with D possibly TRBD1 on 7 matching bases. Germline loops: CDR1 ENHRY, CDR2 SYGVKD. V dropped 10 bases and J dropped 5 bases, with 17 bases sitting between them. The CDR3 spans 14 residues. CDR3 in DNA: TGTGCCACCCGTCGACAGGGAGGTACCGGGGAGCTGTTTTTT. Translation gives CATRRQGGTGELFF.

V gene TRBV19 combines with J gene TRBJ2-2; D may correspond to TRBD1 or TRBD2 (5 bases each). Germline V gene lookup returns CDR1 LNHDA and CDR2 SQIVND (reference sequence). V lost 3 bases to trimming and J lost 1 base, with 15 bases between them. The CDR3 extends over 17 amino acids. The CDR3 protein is CASSIELGVRNTGELFF. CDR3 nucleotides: TGTGCCAGTAGTATCGAGTTGGGGGTCAGGAACACCGGGGAGCTGTTTTTT.

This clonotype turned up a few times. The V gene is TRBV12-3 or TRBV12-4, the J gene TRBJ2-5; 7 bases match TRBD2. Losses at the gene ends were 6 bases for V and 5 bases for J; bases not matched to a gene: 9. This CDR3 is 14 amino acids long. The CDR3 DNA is TGTGCCAGCAGAAAAGCGGGGTCCCCGGAGACCCAGTACTTC. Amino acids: CASRKAGSPETQYF.

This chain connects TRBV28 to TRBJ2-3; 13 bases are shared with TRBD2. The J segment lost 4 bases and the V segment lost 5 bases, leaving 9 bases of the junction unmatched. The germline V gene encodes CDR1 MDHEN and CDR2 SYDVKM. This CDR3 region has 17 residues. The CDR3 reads CASSPRLAGGGADTQYF. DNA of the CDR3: TGTGCCAGCAGTCCGAGACTAGCGGGGGGTGGAGCAGATACGCAGTATTTT.

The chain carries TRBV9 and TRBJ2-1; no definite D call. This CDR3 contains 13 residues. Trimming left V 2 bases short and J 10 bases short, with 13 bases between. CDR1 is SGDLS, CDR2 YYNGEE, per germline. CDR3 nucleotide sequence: TGTGCCAGCAGCGTGGACCTGAGCGCAGAGCAGTTCTTC. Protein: CASSVDLSAEQFF.

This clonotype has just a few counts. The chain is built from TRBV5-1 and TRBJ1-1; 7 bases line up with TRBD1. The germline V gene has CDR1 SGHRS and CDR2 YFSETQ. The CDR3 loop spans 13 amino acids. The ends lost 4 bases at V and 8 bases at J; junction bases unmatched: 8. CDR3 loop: CASSIYRGAEAFF. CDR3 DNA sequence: TGCGCCAGCAGCATATACAGGGGAGCGGAAGCTTTCTTT.

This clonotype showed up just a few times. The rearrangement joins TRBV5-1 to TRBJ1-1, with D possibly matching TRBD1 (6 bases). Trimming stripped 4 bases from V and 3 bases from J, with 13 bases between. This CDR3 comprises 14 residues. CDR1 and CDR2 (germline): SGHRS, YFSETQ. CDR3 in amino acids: CASSGRTDYTEAFF. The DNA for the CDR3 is TGCGCCAGCAGCGGAAGGACAGACTACACTGAAGCTTTCTTT.

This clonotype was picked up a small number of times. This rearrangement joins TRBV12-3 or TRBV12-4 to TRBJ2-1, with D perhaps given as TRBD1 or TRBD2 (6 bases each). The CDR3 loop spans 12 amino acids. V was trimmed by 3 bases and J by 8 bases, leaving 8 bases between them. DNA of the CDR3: TGTGCCAGCAGTTTCGGGGGCGATGAGCAGTTCTTC. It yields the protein CASSFGGDEQFF.

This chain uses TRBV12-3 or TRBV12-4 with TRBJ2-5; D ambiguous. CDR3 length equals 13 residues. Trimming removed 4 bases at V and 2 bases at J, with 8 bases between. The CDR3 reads CASSSMAQETQYF. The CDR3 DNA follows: TGTGCCAGCAGTTCGATGGCGCAAGAGACCCAGTACTTC.

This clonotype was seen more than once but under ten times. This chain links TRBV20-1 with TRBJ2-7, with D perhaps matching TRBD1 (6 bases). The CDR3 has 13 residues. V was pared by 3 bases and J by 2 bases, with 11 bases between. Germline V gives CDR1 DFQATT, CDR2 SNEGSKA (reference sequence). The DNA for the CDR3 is TGCAGTGCTAGTTGGCAGGGGCCCTACGAGCAGTACTTC. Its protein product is CSASWQGPYEQYF.

CDR3 sequence (DNA): TGTGCCAGCAGCCCACTAGCGGGGGCAACGGATGAGCAGTTCTTC. Its protein product is CASSPLAGATDEQFF. V and J are TRBV7-9 and TRBJ2-1; 11 bases match TRBD2. The ends lost 5 bases at V and 8 bases at J; junction bases unmatched: 8. Germline assignment: CDR1 SEHNR and CDR2 FQNEAQ (reference sequence). There are 15 residues in the CDR3. The full variable domain, rest sourced from reference TRBV7-9 and TRBJ2-1, is DTGVSQNPRHKITKRGQNVTFRCDPISEHNRLYWYRQTLGQGPEFLTYFQNEAQLEKSRLLSDRFSAERPKGSFSTLEIQRTEQGDSAMYLCASSPLAGATDEQFFGPGTRLTVL.

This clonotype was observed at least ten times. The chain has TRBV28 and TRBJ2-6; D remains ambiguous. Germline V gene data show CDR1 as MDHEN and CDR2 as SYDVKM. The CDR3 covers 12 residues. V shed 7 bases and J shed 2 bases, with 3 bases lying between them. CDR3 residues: CASNAGANVLTF. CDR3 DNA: TGTGCCAGCAATGCTGGGGCCAACGTCCTGACTTTC.

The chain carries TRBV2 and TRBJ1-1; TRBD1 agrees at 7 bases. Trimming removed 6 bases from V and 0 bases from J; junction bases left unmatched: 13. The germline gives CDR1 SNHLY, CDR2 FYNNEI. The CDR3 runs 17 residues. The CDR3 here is CASSGTENLNMNTEAFF. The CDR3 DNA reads TGTGCCAGCAGCGGGACAGAGAACTTAAACATGAACACTGAAGCTTTCTTT.

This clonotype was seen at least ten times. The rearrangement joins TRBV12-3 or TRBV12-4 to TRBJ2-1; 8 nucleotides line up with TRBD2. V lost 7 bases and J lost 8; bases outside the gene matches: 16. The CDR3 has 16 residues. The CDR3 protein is CASTPTWLAGRDEQFF. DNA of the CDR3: TGTGCCAGCACCCCAACCTGGCTAGCGGGTCGGGATGAGCAGTTCTTC.

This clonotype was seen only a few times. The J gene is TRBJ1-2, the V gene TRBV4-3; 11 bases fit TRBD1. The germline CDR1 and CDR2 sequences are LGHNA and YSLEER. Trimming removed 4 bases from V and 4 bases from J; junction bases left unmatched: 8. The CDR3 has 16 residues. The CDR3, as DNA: TGCGCCAGCAGCCGAGGACAGGGGGCGGAATCCTATGGCTACACCTTC. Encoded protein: CASSRGQGAESYGYTF.

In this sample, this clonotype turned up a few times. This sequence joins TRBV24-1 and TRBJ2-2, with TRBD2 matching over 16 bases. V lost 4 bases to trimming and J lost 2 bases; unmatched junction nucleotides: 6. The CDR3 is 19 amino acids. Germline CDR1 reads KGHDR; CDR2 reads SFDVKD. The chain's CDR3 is CATSDPGLAGGPNTGELFF. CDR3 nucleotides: TGTGCCACCAGTGACCCGGGACTAGCGGGAGGGCCAAACACCGGGGAGCTGTTTTTT.

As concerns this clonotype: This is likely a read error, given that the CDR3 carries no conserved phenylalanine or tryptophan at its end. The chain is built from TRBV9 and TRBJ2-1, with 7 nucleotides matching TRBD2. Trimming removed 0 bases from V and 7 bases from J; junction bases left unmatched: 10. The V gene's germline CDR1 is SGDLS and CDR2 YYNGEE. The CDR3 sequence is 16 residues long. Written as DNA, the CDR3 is TGTGCCAGCAGCGTAGATCCGGGGGGTTACTTAAATGAGCAGTTCTAC. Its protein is CASSVDPGGYLNEQFY.

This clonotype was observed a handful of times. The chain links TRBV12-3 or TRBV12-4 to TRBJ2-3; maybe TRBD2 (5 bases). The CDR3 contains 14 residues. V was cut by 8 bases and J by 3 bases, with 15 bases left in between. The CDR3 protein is CASGERAGTDTQYF. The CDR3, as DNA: TGTGCCAGCGGTGAGAGGGCTGGGACAGATACGCAGTATTTT.

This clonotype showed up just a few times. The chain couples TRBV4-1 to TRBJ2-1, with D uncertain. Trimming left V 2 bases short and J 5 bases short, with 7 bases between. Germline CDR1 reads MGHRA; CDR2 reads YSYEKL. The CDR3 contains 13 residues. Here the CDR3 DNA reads TGCGCCAGCAGCCAACCTGCCCACAATGAGCAGTTCTTC. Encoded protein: CASSQPAHNEQFF.

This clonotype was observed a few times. For the CDR3, the DNA is TGTGCCAGCAGTCTTAGCGGTCCAAATAGAGATACGCAGTATTTT. Amino acids: CASSLSGPNRDTQYF. V usage is TRBV12-3 or TRBV12-4 and J usage is TRBJ2-3, with D possibly being TRBD2 (6 bases). The CDR3 covers 15 residues. V shed 5 bases and J shed 5 bases, with 17 bases lying between them.

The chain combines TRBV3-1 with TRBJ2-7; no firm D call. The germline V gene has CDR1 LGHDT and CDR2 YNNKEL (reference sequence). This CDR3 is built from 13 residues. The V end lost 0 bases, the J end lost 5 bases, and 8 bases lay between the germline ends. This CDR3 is CASSQDIGNEQYF. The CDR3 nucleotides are TGTGCCAGCAGCCAAGATATTGGGAACGAGCAGTACTTC.

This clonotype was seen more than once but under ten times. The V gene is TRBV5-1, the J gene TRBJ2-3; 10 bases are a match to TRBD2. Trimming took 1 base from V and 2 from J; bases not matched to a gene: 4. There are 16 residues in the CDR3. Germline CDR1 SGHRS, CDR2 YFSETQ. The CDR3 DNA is TGCGCCAGCAGCTTGCTAGCGGGGGAGCCCACAGATACGCAGTATTTT. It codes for CASSLLAGEPTDTQYF. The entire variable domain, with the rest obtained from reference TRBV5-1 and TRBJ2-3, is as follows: KAGVTQTPRYLIKTRGQQVTLSCSPISGHRSVSWYQQTPGQGLQFLFEYFSETQRNKGNFPGRFSGRQFSNSRSEMNVSTLELGDSALYLCASSLLAGEPTDTQYFGPGTRLTVL.

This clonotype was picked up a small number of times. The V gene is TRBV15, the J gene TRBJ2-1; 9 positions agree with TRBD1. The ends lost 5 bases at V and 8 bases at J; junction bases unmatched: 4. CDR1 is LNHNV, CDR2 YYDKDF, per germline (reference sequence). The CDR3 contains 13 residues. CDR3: CATSRDRAYEQFF. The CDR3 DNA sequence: TGTGCCACCAGCCGGGACAGGGCATATGAGCAGTTCTTC.

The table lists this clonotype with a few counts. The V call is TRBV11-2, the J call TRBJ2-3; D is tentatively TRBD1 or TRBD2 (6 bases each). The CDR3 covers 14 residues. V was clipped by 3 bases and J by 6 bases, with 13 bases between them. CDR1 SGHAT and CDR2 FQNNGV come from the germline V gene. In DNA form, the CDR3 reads TGTGCCAGCAGCTTGAGGGGGGTCGGGGATACGCAGTATTTT. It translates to CASSLRGVGDTQYF.

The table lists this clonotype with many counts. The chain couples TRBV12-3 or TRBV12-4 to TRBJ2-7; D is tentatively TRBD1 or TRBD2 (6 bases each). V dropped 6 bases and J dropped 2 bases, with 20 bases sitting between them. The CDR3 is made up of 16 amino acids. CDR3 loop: CASSLRGAVDPYEQYF. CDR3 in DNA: TGTGCCAGCAGCCTTAGGGGGGCGGTTGATCCCTACGAGCAGTACTTC.